A selection of T cell receptor beta chains follows, all from one sample in a study of T cells in Graves' hyperthyroidism and ophthalmopathy. Each CDR3 protein is one row after TCRdb ran MiXCR on the multiplex PCR reads. The sample lists about 770,000 distinct CDR3 sequences; 18% were seen once. Sequencing used blood. These receptors all come from a woman aged 45-65 years with Graves' hyperthyroidism that later progressed to Graves' ophthalmopathy. Both conserved end residues are part of each CDR3. The order of the fields is J gene, clone size, V gene, CDR3 length, D gene, CDR3 DNA, CDR3 protein. D genes are given only for firm matches. Expanded clones get a size class; other rows say once, few or many, or leave the size out.

>TRBJ1-1|.|TRBV9|16|.
TGTGCCAGCAGCGTAGACCCTGAAACCGGGAACACTGAAGCTTTCTTT
CASSVDPETGNTEAFF
>TRBJ2-3|.|TRBV11-2|16|.
TGTGCCAGCAGCTTAGGGGGGGCAGGGAGCACAGATACGCAGTATTTT
CASSLGGAGSTDTQYF
>TRBJ1-1|few|TRBV2|15|.
TGTGCCAGCAGAGAACGAGGGAGGGGACGAGGTGAAGCTTTCTTT
CASRERGRGRGEAFF
>TRBJ1-2|few|TRBV27|13|TRBD1
TGTGCCAGCAGCAGGGGGATAAGGGAAGGCTACACCTTC
CASSRGIREGYTF
>TRBJ1-1|many|TRBV7-2|15|.
TGTGCCAGCAGCTTAGTGGCAGGGAGGGACACTGAAGCTTTCTTT
CASSLVAGRDTEAFF
>TRBJ2-1|.|TRBV6-4|15|TRBD2
TGTGCCAGCAGCATTGTCGCGCTAGCGGGCAATGAGCAGTTCTTC
CASSIVALAGNEQFF
>TRBJ1-5|few|TRBV5-1|16|.
TGCGCCAGCAGCTTGGAAGGATCTTATAGCAATCAGCCCCAGCATTTT
CASSLEGSYSNQPQHF
>TRBJ2-1|.|TRBV4-1|16|TRBD1
TGCGCCAGCAGCCAACCCACCCGGGACAGGGCCAATGAGCAGTTCTTC
CASSQPTRDRANEQFF
>TRBJ1-5|few|TRBV12-3/TRBV12-4|14|TRBD1
TGTGCCAACAGTTTCGGAGGGGGCGGACAGCCCCAGCATTTT
CANSFGGGGQPQHF
>TRBJ2-3|.|TRBV15|17|TRBD1
TGTGCCACCAGCAGAGGTTTCGGGACAGGGGGGACAGATACGCAGTATTTT
CATSRGFGTGGTDTQYF
>TRBJ1-5|.|TRBV27|16|TRBD1
TGTGCCAGCAGTTTATCGTCAGGGGGAGGCAATCAGCCCCAGCATTTT
CASSLSSGGGNQPQHF
>TRBJ1-1|many|TRBV7-9|16|.
TGTGCCAGCAGCTTAGCGGGCCCCACAGAGAACACTGAAGCTTTCTTT
CASSLAGPTENTEAFF
>TRBJ2-1|many|TRBV9|13|.
TGTGCCAGCAGCCTAACCCCCAATAATGAGCAGTTCTTC
CASSLTPNNEQFF
>TRBJ2-7|.|TRBV20-1|15|TRBD2
TGCAGTGCTGAGGGTAGCGGGGGGCCACGACGGGAGCAGTACTTC
CSAEGSGGPRREQYF
>TRBJ2-1|.|TRBV10-3|16|.
TGTGCCATCAGCAATTTACCGGGAAGCTCCTACAATGAGCAGTTCTTC
CAISNLPGSSYNEQFF
>TRBJ1-1|many|TRBV2|17|.
TGTGCCAGCAGTCCCATTATAAACCGCGGGGCGAACACTGAAGCTTTCTTT
CASSPIINRGANTEAFF
>TRBJ1-4|many|TRBV11-2|17|.
TGTGCCAGCAGCCTCAATTCGTTTCGGGGGGAGTCTGAAAAACTGTTTTTT
CASSLNSFRGESEKLFF
>TRBJ2-3|.|TRBV7-2|15|.
TGTGCCAGCAGCGTAGTCCCCTCTAGCACAGATACGCAGTATTTT
CASSVVPSSTDTQYF
>TRBJ2-7|many|TRBV11-2|14|.
TGTGCCAGCAGCTTAGTTGGCATCGTCTACGAGCAGTACTTC
CASSLVGIVYEQYF
>TRBJ1-4|.|TRBV30|12|.
TGTGCCTGGAGTGTACGGGGTGAAAAACTGTTTTTT
CAWSVRGEKLFF
>TRBJ2-5|few|TRBV7-8|16|.
TGTGCCAGCAGCTTCAGGGACGGGGGATTCAAGGAGACCCAGTACTTC
CASSFRDGGFKETQYF
>TRBJ2-6|.|TRBV9|14|.
TGTGCCAGCAATCCAGGGGTTGGGGCCAACGTCCTGACTTTC
CASNPGVGANVLTF
>TRBJ1-6|few|TRBV6-1|16|TRBD1
TGTGCCAGCAGTGAACAGGGGGGCTCCTATAATTCACCCCTCCACTTT
CASSEQGGSYNSPLHF
>TRBJ2-5|.|TRBV7-3|15|.
TGTGCCAGCAGCTTAACCACAGGGCGGCAAGAGACCCAGTACTTC
CASSLTTGRQETQYF
>TRBJ2-1|many|TRBV6-2/TRBV6-3|19|TRBD2
TGTGCCAGCAGTACCACCCGCGGGCGGGGGGGCATTTTCTACAATGAGCAGTTCTTC
CASSTTRGRGGIFYNEQFF
>TRBJ1-2|many|TRBV12-3/TRBV12-4|14|.
TGTGCCAGCAGTTTAACCTTCCAACTGTATGGCTACACCTTC
CASSLTFQLYGYTF
>TRBJ1-5|many|TRBV20-1|14|TRBD1
TGCAGTGCTGCGGACAGGCGAACCCAAGAGCCCCAGCATTTT
CSAADRRTQEPQHF
>TRBJ1-5|.|TRBV2|13|.
TGTGCCAGCCTGTCGGAGGCCACTCAGCCCCAGCATTTT
CASLSEATQPQHF
>TRBJ1-5|.|TRBV9|14|.
TGTGCCAGCAGCGGCGGGATCGGCAATCAGCCCCAGCATTTT
CASSGGIGNQPQHF
>TRBJ1-1|once|TRBV29-1|14|.
TGCAGCGTTGTGGTCAGGGGTTTGGACACTGAAGCTTTCTTT
CSVVVRGLDTEAFF
>TRBJ2-3|.|TRBV4-1|15|TRBD1
TGCGCCAGCAGCCAAGAACAGGGGGACACAGATACGCAGTATTTT
CASSQEQGDTDTQYF
>TRBJ2-3|many|TRBV5-1|14|TRBD2
TGCGCCAGCAAATTAGCGGGTCGGGTAGATACGCAGTATTTT
CASKLAGRVDTQYF
>TRBJ2-2|.|TRBV5-6|14|TRBD1
TGTGCCAACAGCTGGGGACAGGGGGCCGGGGAGCTGTTTTTT
CANSWGQGAGELFF
>TRBJ2-7|many|TRBV4-1|16|TRBD1
TGCGCCAGCAGCCAACTGGGACAGGGGAGCTCCTACGAGCAGTACTTC
CASSQLGQGSSYEQYF
>TRBJ1-1|many|TRBV6-1|15|TRBD1
TGTGCCAGCAGTCCCGGGACAGGCGGTAACACTGAAGCTTTCTTT
CASSPGTGGNTEAFF
>TRBJ1-2|.|TRBV20-1|16|TRBD1
TGCAGTGCTCTTGCCATCCTCCGGGACAGCCTCTATGGCTACACCTTC
CSALAILRDSLYGYTF
>TRBJ2-5|many|TRBV13|14|TRBD1
TGTGCCAGCAGCACGGACAGGGGGGACGAGACCCAGTACTTC
CASSTDRGDETQYF
>TRBJ1-5|few|TRBV18|15|TRBD1
TGTGCCAGCTCACCACCGGGACAGGGGAGGCAGCCCCAGCATTTT
CASSPPGQGRQPQHF
>TRBJ1-5|.|TRBV20-1|16|.
TGCAGTGCTAGAGATCCCAGGGAGGGAAGGGGCCAGCCCCAGCATTTT
CSARDPREGRGQPQHF
>TRBJ1-1|many|TRBV18|14|.
TGTGCCAGCTCACCAACGGGCATGAGGGCTGAAGCTTTCTTT
CASSPTGMRAEAFF
>TRBJ1-1|few|TRBV29-1|12|TRBD1
TGCAGCGTCCGGACAGGGCCGCCTGAAGCTTTCTTT
CSVRTGPPEAFF
>TRBJ2-3|many|TRBV12-3/TRBV12-4|16|TRBD2
TGTGCCAGCAGTTTGAGGCGGGGGGTACACACAGATACGCAGTATTTT
CASSLRRGVHTDTQYF
>TRBJ1-1|few|TRBV20-1|13|.
TGCAGTGCTAGAGATTTCGAGGGGTCTGAAGCTTTCTTT
CSARDFEGSEAFF
>TRBJ1-6|few|TRBV2|15|.
TGTGCCAGCAGTGAAGAGAGCTCCTATAATTCACCCCTCCACTTT
CASSEESSYNSPLHF
>TRBJ2-3|few|TRBV6-1|14|.
TGTGCCAGTCCCCCCGGGGGATACACAGATACGCAGTATTTT
CASPPGGYTDTQYF
>TRBJ1-1|many|TRBV6-5|15|.
TGTGCCAGCAGTTACTCGACAGGAGGAGGCACTGAAGCTTTCTTT
CASSYSTGGGTEAFF
>TRBJ1-6|.|TRBV5-1|15|.
TGCGCCAGCAGCCCCTCGGGAGGAGAGAATTCACCCCTCCACTTT
CASSPSGGENSPLHF
>TRBJ2-3|few|TRBV13|15|.
TGTGCCAGCAGCCCCCGAACAGTCCCCACAGATACGCAGTATTTT
CASSPRTVPTDTQYF
>TRBJ1-1|.|TRBV15|14|TRBD1
TGTGCCACCAGCAGAGTCGACAGGGGCACTGAAGCTTTCTTT
CATSRVDRGTEAFF